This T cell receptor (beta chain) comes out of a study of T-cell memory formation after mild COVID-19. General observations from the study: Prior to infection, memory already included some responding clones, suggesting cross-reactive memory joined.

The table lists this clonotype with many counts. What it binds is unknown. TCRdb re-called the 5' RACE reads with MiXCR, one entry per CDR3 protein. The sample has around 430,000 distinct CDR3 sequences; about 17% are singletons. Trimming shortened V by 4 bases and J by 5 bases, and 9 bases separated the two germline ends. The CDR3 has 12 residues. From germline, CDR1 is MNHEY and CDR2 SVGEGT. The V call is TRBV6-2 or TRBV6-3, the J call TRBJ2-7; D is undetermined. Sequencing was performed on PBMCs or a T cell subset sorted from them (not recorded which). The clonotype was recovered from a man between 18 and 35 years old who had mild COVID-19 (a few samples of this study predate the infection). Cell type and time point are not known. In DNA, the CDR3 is TGTGCCAGCAGTTCTCGGACGGACGAGCAGTACTTC. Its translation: CASSSRTDEQYF.